Below, 32 T cell receptor beta chains from the same sample are listed, as sequenced in a study of T cell repertoires in cytomegalovirus infection. TCRdb reanalysed the reads using MiXCR and keeps one entry per CDR3 protein. The data contain a few hundred thousand distinct CDR3 sequences, over 15% of them singletons. The sequencing input was CD8+ T cells from PBMCs. The receptors were sampled from a human donor in good health (CMV status not recorded). Some clones in this sample may be carry-over from other donors' samples.

This clonotype was seen repeatedly, ten times or more. The V gene is TRBV6-5, the J gene TRBJ2-5; 8 bases agree with TRBD1. CDR3 size: 17 residues. Germline V gene data show CDR1 as MNHEY and CDR2 as SVGAGI. Trimming cost V 0 bases and J 4 bases; bases outside gene matches: 10. In DNA form, the CDR3 reads TGTGCCAGCAGTTACTCCCCTTTGGCCAGGGGGCGAGAGACCCAGTACTTC. It encodes CASSYSPLARGRETQYF.

A note on this clonotype: A much larger clonotype is one base distant, so this may be a read error. V and J are TRBV6-2 or TRBV6-3 and TRBJ1-1; 7 bases fit TRBD1. The CDR3 consists of 17 residues. V dropped 6 bases and J dropped 8; count of bases not matched to a gene: 21. Germline CDR1 reads MNHEY; CDR2 reads SVGEGT. CDR3 amino acids: CASSFAGTVYEVEEAFF. In DNA form, the CDR3 reads TGTGCCAGCAGCTTCGCTGGGACAGTTTATGAGGTAGAAGAAGCTTTCTTT.

The rearrangement joins TRBV7-9 to TRBJ1-2, with D perhaps matching TRBD1 (5 bases). Germline V CDR1 and CDR2: SEHNR, FQNEAQ (reference sequence). The CDR3 has 15 amino acids. V lost 1 base to trimming and J lost 0 bases, with 9 bases between them. DNA for the CDR3: TGTGCCAGCAGCTTAGGACAGTCAGCTAACTATGGCTACACCTTC. It specifies CASSLGQSANYGYTF.

As concerns this clonotype: Compared with germline, one end of the junction differs, possibly owing to a read error. This chain links TRBV7-8 with TRBJ1-2; tentative D call: TRBD1 (6 bases). The CDR3 runs to 15 residues. In germline, CDR1 is SGHVS, CDR2 FQNEAQ. In DNA, the CDR3 is TGTGCCAACAGCGAGGGGGTAGGCCTAGACTATGGCTACACCTTC. This codes for CANSEGVGLDYGYTF. The full variable domain, its missing parts supplied by reference TRBV7-8 and TRBJ1-2, is GAGVSQSPRYKVAKRGQDVALRCDPISGHVSLFWYQQALGQGPEFLTYFQNEAQLDKSGLPSDRFFAERPEGSVSTLKIQRTQQEDSAVYLCANSEGVGLDYGYTFGSGTRLTVV.

This clonotype was detected ten times or more. The J gene is TRBJ2-1, the V gene TRBV7-9; TRBD1 is a possible D gene (6 bases). V lost 1 base and J lost 8, with 18 bases in between. The CDR3 extends over 16 amino acids. Germline assignment: CDR1 SEHNR and CDR2 FQNEAQ (reference sequence). The CDR3 nucleotides are TGTGCCAGCAGCTTAGATCCAGGGGAAAGTTTCTATGAGCAGTTCTTC. This gives the protein CASSLDPGESFYEQFF.

This clonotype was observed many times. V usage is TRBV11-2 and J usage is TRBJ1-2; 7 bases align to TRBD1. Germline V lookup: CDR1 SGHAT, CDR2 FQNNGV. The CDR3 loop spans 14 amino acids. Unmatched junction bases numbered 8, after V lost 5 bases and J lost 5 bases. For the CDR3, the DNA is TGTGCCAGCAGCACCACCGGGACAGAGTATGGCTACACCTTC. Translated: CASSTTGTEYGYTF.

This clonotype was recorded many times. CDR3 nucleotide sequence: TGTGCCAGCACCCCGACCCGCCGGTCCGTCTCCCCAGATACGCAGTATTTT. As protein: CASTPTRRSVSPDTQYF. The chain is built from TRBV28 and TRBJ2-3; D not resolved. The CDR3 consists of 17 residues. V was trimmed by 7 bases and J by 4 bases, leaving 24 bases between them. Germline V gene sequence: CDR1 MDHEN, CDR2 SYDVKM.

The chain employs TRBV20-1 and TRBJ1-1, with D tentatively TRBD1 (5 bases). The germline V and J ends were trimmed by 0 bases and 1 base, with 18 bases remaining between them. The germline V gene encodes CDR1 DFQATT and CDR2 SNEGSKA (reference sequence). The CDR3 consists of 17 residues. CDR3 sequence reads: CSARDRGRGLRNTEAFF. The CDR3 DNA reads as TGCAGTGCTAGAGATCGGGGTAGGGGATTAAGGAACACTGAAGCTTTCTTT.

This clonotype was counted between two and nine times. CDR3 amino acids: CASSPTRGQRRPGGTGELFF. As DNA, the CDR3 is TGTGCCAGCTCACCCACCCGTGGACAGCGTCGCCCCGGAGGCACCGGGGAGCTGTTTTTT. The chain couples TRBV18 to TRBJ2-2; tentative D call: TRBD1 (6 bases). This CDR3 is built from 20 residues. Germline CDR1 and CDR2: KGHSH and LQKENI. Deletions cut 3 bases from V and 4 bases from J, with 27 bases between.

This clonotype was seen at least ten times. The gene calls are TRBV28 and TRBJ2-3, with unresolved D. Deletions cut 2 bases from V and 4 bases from J, with 13 bases between. CDR3 length: 15 amino acids. Germline lookup yields CDR1 MDHEN and CDR2 SYDVKM. The CDR3 reads CASSLMALASDTQYF. The DNA for the CDR3 is TGTGCCAGCAGTTTAATGGCCCTTGCTTCAGATACGCAGTATTTT.

This CDR3 reads CATSRALPGAVDTQYF. In nucleotides, the CDR3 is TGTGCCACCAGCAGAGCGTTGCCGGGGGCTGTAGATACGCAGTATTTT. The chain couples TRBV15 to TRBJ2-3, with D perhaps matching TRBD1 or TRBD2 (6 bases each). Trimming removed 1 base from V and 5 bases from J, with 16 bases in between. The germline V gene encodes CDR1 LNHNV and CDR2 YYDKDF (reference sequence). This CDR3 is built from 16 residues.

This clonotype was picked up a small number of times. The V call is TRBV27, the J call TRBJ1-1; D is ambiguous. The length of the CDR3 is 13 residues. Germline V gives CDR1 MNHEY, CDR2 SMNVEV (reference sequence). V lost 7 bases and J 4 bases, leaving 13 bases between the germline ends. The CDR3 region is CASTAGTTTEAFF. The DNA for the CDR3 is TGTGCCAGCACCGCAGGTACGACCACTGAAGCTTTCTTT.

Concerning this clonotype: At one boundary the junction diverges from the germline segment, which might be a read error. This chain connects TRBV6-2 or TRBV6-3 to TRBJ2-7, with D unclear. Germline-derived CDR1 and CDR2 are MNHEY and SVGEGT. The CDR3 is made up of 11 amino acids. CDR3 amino acids: CANSNLYEQYF. CDR3 nucleotide sequence: TGTGCCAACAGTAACCTCTACGAGCAGTACTTC.

This clonotype appeared many times. This sequence joins TRBV7-6 and TRBJ2-7; TRBD2 might be the D (6 bases). Per germline, CDR1 SGHVS and CDR2 FNYEAQ. V lost 0 bases to trimming and J lost 5 bases, with 8 bases between them. The CDR3 extends over 13 amino acids. The CDR3 bases are TGTGCCAGCAGCTTAGCACGGAGGGACGAGCAGTACTTC. This encodes CASSLARRDEQYF.

This clonotype has just a few counts. V and J are TRBV6-1 and TRBJ2-6; the D is unclear. The CDR3 is 16 residues long. With 3 bases removed from V and 0 bases from J, the gap between germline ends came to 9 bases. Looked up from germline, CDR1 is MNHNS and CDR2 is SASEGT. The CDR3 bases are TGTGCCAGCAGTGATTTGGGCCTCTCTGGGGCCAACGTCCTGACTTTC. This encodes CASSDLGLSGANVLTF.

The rearrangement joins TRBV12-3 or TRBV12-4 to TRBJ2-7; 15 bases match TRBD2. The CDR3 is made up of 19 amino acids. The junction had 9 bases not matched to a gene; V was cut back by 1 base and J by 2 bases. CDR3 protein: CASSLVFGTSGGLTYEQYF. The CDR3 bases are TGTGCCAGCAGTTTAGTTTTCGGGACTAGCGGGGGGCTAACCTACGAGCAGTACTTC.

The chain employs TRBV11-1 and TRBJ2-1, with D perhaps TRBD1 (6 bases). In germline, CDR1 is SGHAT, CDR2 FQDESV (reference sequence). Trimming pared 3 bases from V and 4 bases from J, leaving 13 bases between. CDR3 length equals 15 residues. CDR3: CASSFGFQGYNEQFF. The CDR3, as DNA: TGTGCCAGCAGCTTCGGCTTCCAGGGGTACAATGAGCAGTTCTTC.

This chain uses TRBV19 with TRBJ1-1; 11 bases agree with TRBD1. Germline CDR1 LNHDA, CDR2 SQIVND (reference sequence). The CDR3 totals 14 residues. V lost 3 bases to trimming and J lost 7 bases; unmatched junction nucleotides: 4. The DNA of the CDR3 is TGTGCCAGTAGTATGCCGGGACAGGGGGTTGAAGCTTTCTTT. As protein: CASSMPGQGVEAFF.

This clonotype was observed many times. V is TRBV7-6 and J is TRBJ1-1; no firm D call. The CDR3 runs to 14 residues. V lost 5 bases, J lost 2 bases, and 12 bases lay in between. Germline loops: CDR1 SGHVS, CDR2 FNYEAQ. In nucleotides, the CDR3 is TGTGCCAGCAGCCCGGAGACCTCCAACACTGAAGCTTTCTTT. As protein: CASSPETSNTEAFF. The variable domain in full, with the rest retrieved from reference TRBV7-6 and TRBJ1-1, is GAGVSQSPRYKVTKRGQDVALRCDPISGHVSLYWYRQALGQGPEFLTYFNYEAQQDKSGLPNDRFSAERPEGSISTLTIQRTEQRDSAMYRCASSPETSNTEAFFGQGTRLTVV.

This clonotype has just a few counts. The rearrangement links TRBV27 to TRBJ2-1; unclear D gene. Trimming took off 4 bases at V and 7 bases at J, with 14 bases between the two ends. The germline V gene encodes CDR1 MNHEY and CDR2 SMNVEV (reference sequence). The CDR3 totals 14 residues. CDR3 in DNA: TGTGCCAGCAGTTGGAGTGCTCCCCCGAATGAGCAGTTCTTC. This encodes CASSWSAPPNEQFF.

This chain connects TRBV18 to TRBJ2-7; 7 bases align to TRBD1. The CDR3 runs 16 residues. The germline gives CDR1 KGHSH, CDR2 LQKENI. With 3 bases clipped from V and 0 bases from J, the junction kept 8 bases outside the gene matches. In nucleotides, the CDR3 is TGTGCCAGCTCACCTACAGACAGGGCCTCCTCCTACGAGCAGTACTTC. This gives the protein CASSPTDRASSYEQYF. The whole variable domain, remainder taken from reference TRBV18 and TRBJ2-7, is NAGVMQNPRHLVRRRGQEARLRCSPMKGHSHVYWYRQLPEEGLKFMVYLQKENIIDESGMPKERFSAEFPKEGPSILRIQQVVRGDSAAYFCASSPTDRASSYEQYFGPGTRLTVT.

The V gene is TRBV19, the J gene TRBJ1-5, with TRBD1 matching over 7 bases. Losses at the gene ends were 5 bases for V and 6 bases for J; bases not matched to a gene: 7. This CDR3 comprises 14 residues. Germline loops: CDR1 LNHDA, CDR2 SQIVND (reference sequence). In DNA form, the CDR3 reads TGTGCCAGTAGTCCCCCCGGGGACAGTCAGCCCCAGCATTTT. As protein: CASSPPGDSQPQHF.

Ten or more counts support this clonotype. J is TRBJ1-1 and V is TRBV7-6; perhaps TRBD1 as D (6 bases). Trimming pared 0 bases from V and 1 base from J, leaving 12 bases between. CDR1 and CDR2 (germline): SGHVS, FNYEAQ. The CDR3 sequence is 16 residues long. The CDR3 reads CASSLAQAGANTEAFF. The CDR3 bases are TGTGCCAGCAGCTTAGCGCAGGCAGGGGCGAACACTGAAGCTTTCTTT.

The chain has TRBV27 and TRBJ2-1; no clear D gene. Germline V gene data show CDR1 as MNHEY and CDR2 as SMNVEV (reference sequence). CDR3 length: 12 residues. V was clipped by 5 bases and J by 8 bases, with 10 bases between them. CDR3: CASSRGGDEQFF. CDR3 nucleotides: TGTGCCAGCAGTCGAGGTGGGGATGAGCAGTTCTTC.

This clonotype showed up many times. The CDR3 DNA sequence: TGTGCCAGCAGCTCGGAACTAGGACTCTTAACAGATACGCAGTATTTT. As protein: CASSSELGLLTDTQYF. This sequence joins TRBV7-2 and TRBJ2-3; D may be TRBD2 (5 bases). Trimming took off 4 bases at V and 3 bases at J, with 17 bases between the two ends. Germline V gives CDR1 SGHTA, CDR2 FQGNSA. The CDR3 has 16 amino acids.

This sequence joins TRBV11-2 and TRBJ1-5, with TRBD1 matching 7 bases. After removal of 4 bases from V and 0 bases from J, the junction contained 3 bases not matched to a gene. Germline CDR1 reads SGHAT; CDR2 reads FQNNGV. CDR3 length equals 15 residues. DNA of the CDR3: TGTGCCAGCAGCTCGACAGGGTATAGCAATCAGCCCCAGCATTTT. It yields the protein CASSSTGYSNQPQHF.

CDR3 loop: CASSKVDRGPGETQYF. CDR3 bases: TGTGCCAGTAGTAAGGTGGACAGGGGGCCCGGAGAGACCCAGTACTTC. V gene TRBV19 combines with J gene TRBJ2-5; 11 bases fit TRBD1. Germline loops: CDR1 LNHDA, CDR2 SQIVND (reference sequence). With 4 bases clipped from V and 4 bases from J, the junction kept 8 bases outside the gene matches. The length of the CDR3 is 16 residues.

As concerns this clonotype: Compared with germline, one end of the junction differs, possibly owing to a read error. The V and J genes are TRBV4-1 and TRBJ2-2; possibly TRBD1 or TRBD2 for D (5 bases each). From germline, CDR1 is MGHRA and CDR2 YSYEKL. The CDR3 spans 16 residues. The CDR3 reads CAGSQDLGANTGELFF. The CDR3 DNA sequence: TGCGCCGGCAGCCAAGATTTGGGGGCGAACACCGGGGAGCTGTTTTTT.

The chain carries TRBV5-5 and TRBJ1-3; D might be TRBD1 (6 bases). The CDR3 has 19 residues. V was clipped by 2 bases and J by 0 bases, with 21 bases between them. Germline V gives CDR1 SGHKS, CDR2 YYEKEE (reference sequence). Written as DNA, the CDR3 is TGTGCCAGCAGCTTCGGACAGTCCGAAACCACCATCTCTGGAAACACCATATATTTT. Translated, it gives CASSFGQSETTISGNTIYF.

The gene calls are TRBV6-2 or TRBV6-3 and TRBJ2-7; 7 bases agree with TRBD1. The CDR3 spans 14 residues. The germline V gene has CDR1 MNHEY and CDR2 SVGEGT. V trimming: 4 bases; J trimming: 3 bases; junction bases outside the gene matches: 6. The CDR3 is CASSSFRDSYEQYF. CDR3 DNA sequence: TGTGCCAGCAGTTCTTTCCGGGACAGCTACGAGCAGTACTTC.

This clonotype was observed a few times. The V gene is TRBV12-3 or TRBV12-4, the J gene TRBJ1-5, with a tentative D call TRBD1 (6 bases). Trimming removed 5 bases at V and 3 bases at J, with 11 bases between. CDR3 length: 14 residues. CDR3 DNA: TGTGCCAGCAGTATAGACAGGCACAATCAGCCCCAGCATTTT. Encoded protein: CASSIDRHNQPQHF.

J is TRBJ1-5 and V is TRBV5-6; 8 bases are shared with TRBD1. Germline values: CDR1 SGHDT, CDR2 YYEEEE. This CDR3 is built from 15 residues. Trimming cost V 5 bases and J 3 bases; bases outside gene matches: 7. The CDR3 reads CASRLNRGYNQPQHF. CDR3 in DNA: TGTGCCAGCAGACTTAACAGGGGGTACAATCAGCCCCAGCATTTT.